The 25 T cell receptor beta chains below all came from one sample that was sequenced in a study of cytomegalovirus exposure and HLA in healthy donors. PCR primers comprised 60 Vbeta and 13 Jbeta primers. Assay used: immunoSEQ multiplex PCR; TCRdb lists only in-frame clones, some missing. The sample lists 160,000 or so clones; 87% were seen once. Sequenced: PBMCs. These receptors all come from a woman in her twenties or thirties in good health and CMV-seronegative.

The J gene is TRBJ2-5, the V gene TRBV30; 10 bases fit TRBD2. The ends lost 5 bases at V and 5 bases at J; junction bases unmatched: 14. The length of the CDR3 is 16 residues. The germline gives CDR1 GTSNPN, CDR2 SVGIG (reference sequence). As DNA, the CDR3 is TGTGCCTGGGAGGCGAGCGGGAGGGCCGGATTGGAGACCCAGTACTTC. Protein product: CAWEASGRAGLETQYF.

J is TRBJ2-1 and V is TRBV11-2, with TRBD2 matching 8 bases. With 3 bases clipped from V and 1 base from J, the junction kept 5 bases outside the gene matches. CDR3 length: 16 amino acids. Germline V gene lookup returns CDR1 SGHAT and CDR2 FQNNGV. CDR3 region: CASSLLSGISYNEQFF. CDR3 DNA sequence: TGTGCCAGCAGCTTGCTTAGCGGGATTTCCTACAATGAGCAGTTCTTC.

The chain has TRBV29-1 and TRBJ1-1; TRBD1 matches 9 bases. The CDR3 is 12 residues long. CDR1 SQVTM and CDR2 ANQGSEA come from the germline V gene. Germline trimming cut 5 bases from V and 7 bases from J; bases unmatched to any gene: 5. CDR3 nucleotide sequence: TGCAGCGTTTCTCCGGGACAGGGTGAAGCTTTCTTT. Translating gives CSVSPGQGEAFF.

The chain joins TRBV25-1 to TRBJ2-4; 8 nucleotides agree with TRBD1. This CDR3 contains 16 residues. Trimming removed 4 bases from V and 1 base from J; junction bases left unmatched: 6. Looked up from germline, CDR1 is MGHDK and CDR2 is SYGVNS. CDR3 amino acids: CASSVQGAGAKNIQYF. CDR3 coding DNA: TGTGCCAGCAGTGTGCAGGGGGCTGGGGCCAAAAACATTCAGTACTTC.

The genes are TRBV18 and TRBJ2-6; no definite D call. The CDR3 is 16 residues long. The V gene's germline CDR1 is KGHSH and CDR2 LQKENI. V dropped 3 bases and J dropped 5 bases, with 14 bases sitting between them. The DNA of the CDR3 is TGTGCCAGCTCACCCTCGCTGGGCCTGCGGGCCAACGTCCTGACTTTC. As protein: CASSPSLGLRANVLTF.

The chain is built from TRBV7-2 and TRBJ2-1; D remains ambiguous. V gave up 5 bases and J gave up 0 bases, with 14 bases separating them. Germline values: CDR1 SGHTA, CDR2 FQGNSA. This CDR3 spans 16 amino acids. CDR3 in DNA: TGTGCCAGCAGCGACCCGACTCTTCTCTCCTACAATGAGCAGTTCTTC. Its translation: CASSDPTLLSYNEQFF.

The rearrangement uses TRBV5-6 and TRBJ2-7; TRBD2 is a possible D gene (5 bases). Germline-derived CDR1 and CDR2 are SGHDT and YYEEEE. The CDR3 totals 12 residues. Deletions cut 0 bases from V and 4 bases from J, with 5 bases between. CDR3 amino acids: CASSLGGYEQYF. The CDR3 region has the DNA TGTGCCAGCAGCTTGGGCGGGTACGAGCAGTACTTC.

This chain links TRBV7-9 with TRBJ2-5, with D tentatively TRBD2 (7 bases). Per germline, CDR1 SEHNR and CDR2 FQNEAQ (reference sequence). Trimming cost V 3 bases and J 1 base, with 9 bases left between them. There are 14 residues in the CDR3. Here the CDR3 DNA reads TGTGCCAGCAGCTTCGGGGGGCGCCAAGAGACCCAGTACTTC. Its protein product is CASSFGGRQETQYF.

The rearrangement uses TRBV29-1 and TRBJ1-5, with no clear D. The germline V gene has CDR1 SQVTM and CDR2 ANQGSEA. There are 14 residues in the CDR3. With 4 bases removed from V and 0 bases from J, the gap between germline ends came to 10 bases. The CDR3 nucleotides read TGCAGCGTTGTAACAGATTTTAGCAATCAGCCCCAGCATTTT. Translated, it gives CSVVTDFSNQPQHF.

The chain employs TRBV4-1 and TRBJ2-7; TRBD2 is a possible D gene (5 bases). The V gene's germline CDR1 is MGHRA and CDR2 YSYEKL. The ends were cut back, 1 base at V and 3 bases at J, with 10 bases in the middle. CDR3 length: 14 residues. In DNA form, the CDR3 reads TGCGCCAGCAGCCAAGGGGAGCTAAACTACGAGCAGTACTTC. Its translation: CASSQGELNYEQYF.

The gene calls are TRBV5-1 and TRBJ1-2; a weak D match, TRBD1 (5 bases). The CDR3 is made up of 17 amino acids. V dropped 0 bases and J dropped 0 bases, with 15 bases sitting between them. Germline CDR1 SGHRS, CDR2 YFSETQ. The CDR3 protein is CASSLEGRQISNYGYTF. CDR3 DNA sequence: TGCGCCAGCAGCTTGGAGGGTCGACAGATCTCTAACTATGGCTACACCTTC.

The chain links TRBV27 to TRBJ1-2; D may be TRBD1 (6 bases). V was clipped by 2 bases and J by 0 bases, with 10 bases between them. This CDR3 region has 15 residues. Looked up from germline, CDR1 is MNHEY and CDR2 is SMNVEV (reference sequence). CDR3 in DNA: TGTGCCAGCAGTTTAAGATGGGACACTAACTATGGCTACACCTTC. This sequence encodes CASSLRWDTNYGYTF.

V and J are TRBV6-1 and TRBJ2-3; 7 bases are shared with TRBD1. This CDR3 spans 13 amino acids. Germline trimming cut 6 bases from V and 8 bases from J; bases unmatched to any gene: 8. Germline V gene data show CDR1 as MNHNS and CDR2 as SASEGT. The CDR3 DNA reads as TGTGCCAGCAGAACATTAGGGGGCGGTACGCAGTATTTT. Amino acids: CASRTLGGGTQYF.

V gene TRBV9 combines with J gene TRBJ1-3; D perhaps matches TRBD1 (5 bases). The CDR3 contains 14 residues. V lost 3 bases and J 5 bases, leaving 12 bases between the germline ends. The germline CDR1 and CDR2 sequences are SGDLS and YYNGEE. The CDR3 reads CASSATEVRNTIYF. The CDR3 DNA sequence: TGTGCCAGCAGCGCGACAGAGGTCAGAAACACCATATATTTT.

This clone appeared once. The rearrangement uses TRBV2 and TRBJ2-1; D perhaps matches TRBD2 (7 bases). This CDR3 spans 16 amino acids. From germline, CDR1 is SNHLY and CDR2 FYNNEI. The ends were cut back, 2 bases at V and 3 bases at J, with 14 bases in the middle. CDR3 region: CASSERAGDYYNEQFF. CDR3 bases: TGTGCCAGCAGTGAACGGGCAGGGGACTACTACAATGAGCAGTTCTTC.

The chain has TRBV5-6 and TRBJ2-1; TRBD2 matches at 9 bases. CDR1 SGHDT and CDR2 YYEEEE come from the germline V gene. The CDR3 totals 14 residues. V lost 6 bases and J lost 15; bases outside the gene matches: 16. The CDR3 sequence: CASTPRGQRGAGFF. The CDR3 DNA reads TGTGCCAGCACCCCGAGGGGCCAGCGGGGGGCCGGGTTCTTC.

The gene calls are TRBV5-1 and TRBJ1-4; TRBD1 matches at 9 bases. The CDR3 totals 15 residues. Germline V gene lookup returns CDR1 SGHRS and CDR2 YFSETQ. Germline trimming cut 0 bases from V and 12 bases from J; bases unmatched to any gene: 9. This CDR3 reads CASSLDPGQGLELFF. The DNA of the CDR3 is TGCGCCAGCAGCTTGGATCCGGGACAGGGTTTGGAACTGTTTTTT. The full variable domain, completed using reference TRBV5-1 and TRBJ1-4, is KAGVTQTPRYLIKTRGQQVTLSCSPISGHRSVSWYQQTPGQGLQFLFEYFSETQRNKGNFPGRFSGRQFSNSRSEMNVSTLELGDSALYLCASSLDPGQGLELFFGSGTQLSVL.

This clone occurred a few times. The CDR3, as DNA: TGTGCCAGCAGCTCACGAAGAGGATATGGCTACACCTTC. It codes for CASSSRRGYGYTF. This chain joins TRBV7-3 and TRBJ1-2; D is unclear. From germline, CDR1 is SGHTA and CDR2 FQGTGA. The CDR3 runs to 13 residues. V lost 4 bases and J 5 bases, leaving 11 bases between the germline ends.

This rearrangement joins TRBV5-4 to TRBJ1-2, with 9 bases lining up with TRBD1. Germline V gene sequence: CDR1 SGHNT, CDR2 YYREEE (reference sequence). The CDR3 length is 14 residues. V trimming: 3 bases; J trimming: 7 bases; junction bases outside the gene matches: 7. This CDR3 reads CASSSGTGSRGYTF. The CDR3 DNA sequence: TGTGCCAGCAGCTCCGGGACAGGGTCGCGTGGCTACACCTTC.

The rearrangement uses TRBV5-1 and TRBJ2-7, with TRBD2 matching over 8 bases. V lost 2 bases and J lost 0; bases outside the gene matches: 4. Germline V gene data show CDR1 as SGHRS and CDR2 as YFSETQ. The CDR3 covers 15 residues. CDR3 nucleotide sequence: TGCGCCAGCAGCTTCAATAGCGGGATCTCCTACGAGCAGTACTTC. It codes for CASSFNSGISYEQYF.

The CDR3: CASSGEGVRTDTQYF. CDR3 in DNA: TGTGCCAGCAGCGGGGAGGGAGTCCGCACAGATACGCAGTATTTT. V is TRBV28 and J is TRBJ2-3, with 7 nucleotides matching TRBD2. V trimming: 6 bases; J trimming: 1 base; junction bases outside the gene matches: 7. The CDR3 sequence is 15 residues long. Germline V lookup: CDR1 MDHEN, CDR2 SYDVKM.

The chain is built from TRBV7-6 and TRBJ2-5, with D perhaps matching TRBD1 (6 bases). Trimming cost V 5 bases and J 4 bases, with 20 bases left between them. The germline CDR1 and CDR2 sequences are SGHVS and FNYEAQ. The CDR3 contains 16 residues. The DNA for the CDR3 is TGTGCCAGCAGCCCAGGGGTTCTAGAAGGGCGAGAGACCCAGTACTTC. It encodes CASSPGVLEGRETQYF.

The chain carries TRBV4-1 and TRBJ1-2; 9 bases line up with TRBD1. The CDR3 is 15 residues long. J was trimmed by 4 bases and V by 6 bases; bases with no gene match: 9. From germline, CDR1 is MGHRA and CDR2 YSYEKL. CDR3 DNA sequence: TGCGCCAGCAGGGAAACTGGACAGGGGTCCTATGGCTACACCTTC. Translating gives CASRETGQGSYGYTF.

V and J are TRBV28 and TRBJ1-1, with D perhaps matching TRBD1 (5 bases). Germline CDR1 MDHEN, CDR2 SYDVKM. CDR3 length: 13 amino acids. V was clipped by 2 bases and J by 9 bases, with 13 bases between them. The CDR3 DNA reads TGTGCCAGCAGTTTAGGGGGGGATCGAAAAGCTTTCTTT. This gives the protein CASSLGGDRKAFF.

The chain has TRBV14 and TRBJ2-5, with 7 positions matching TRBD2. The CDR3 spans 15 residues. Germline V gene sequence: CDR1 SGHDN, CDR2 FVKESK. J gave up 1 base and V 3 bases, and 5 bases lay outside the gene matches. CDR3 sequence reads: CASSHLSGPQETQYF. For the CDR3, the DNA is TGTGCCAGCAGCCACCTTAGCGGGCCCCAAGAGACCCAGTACTTC.